This TCR beta chain was obtained from a study of T cell responses to AZD1222 COVID-19 vaccine. The assay was immunoSEQ multiplex PCR, and TCRdb's table has in-frame clones only and misses some. The sample contains 200,000 to 300,000 clones, approximately 93% of which appear only once. Broader study findings: Spike as a whole was targeted by vaccine-associated CD4 TCRs, dominant at 160-218 and 743-854. Unmutated variant regions reportedly attract nearly half of all spike-specific TCRs. All repertoire sampling was performed exclusively after the peak T cell response. Most donors were white British and more were female, and clonal diversity was possibly underestimated.

From germline, CDR1 is MNHEY and CDR2 SVGAGI. The V end lost 5 bases, the J end lost 6 bases, and 11 bases lay between the germline ends. The CDR3 extends over 13 amino acids. Notes on this clone: Its antigen is unidentified.

The chain combines TRBV6-5 with TRBJ1-5; maybe TRBD1 (5 bases). Sequenced material: peripheral blood, taken on day 0 of AZD1222 vaccination. The TCR comes from an adult in good health. CDR3 bases: TGTGCCAGCAGTATGGGGGGTGGTCAGCCCCAGCATTTT. Its translation is CASSMGGGQPQHF.